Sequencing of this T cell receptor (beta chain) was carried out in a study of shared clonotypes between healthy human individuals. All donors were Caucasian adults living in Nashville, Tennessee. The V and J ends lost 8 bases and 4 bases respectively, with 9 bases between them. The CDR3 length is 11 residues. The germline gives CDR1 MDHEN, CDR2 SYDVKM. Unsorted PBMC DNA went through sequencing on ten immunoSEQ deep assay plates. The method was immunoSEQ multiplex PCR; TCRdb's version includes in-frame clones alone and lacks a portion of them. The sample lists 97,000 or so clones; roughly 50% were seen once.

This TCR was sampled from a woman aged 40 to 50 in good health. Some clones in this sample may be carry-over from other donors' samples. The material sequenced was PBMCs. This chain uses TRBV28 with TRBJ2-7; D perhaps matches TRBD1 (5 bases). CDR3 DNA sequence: TGTGCCAGCCTAGGGGCATACGAGCAGTACTTC. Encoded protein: CASLGAYEQYF.